This entry lists 26 T cell receptor beta chains sequenced from one sample in a study of shared clonotypes between healthy human individuals. Sequencing used immunoSEQ multiplex PCR; TCRdb keeps in-frame clones, though not all of them. The sample contains roughly 1,100,000 clones, under 80% of which appear only once. Sequencing was carried out using memory CD4+ T cells sorted from blood. Stated subset: CD45RA-negative fraction. These receptors were taken from a man younger than 35 in good health.

The chain has TRBV5-4 and TRBJ2-7; 10 bases are shared with TRBD1. This CDR3 is 15 amino acids long. Per the germline V gene, CDR1 is SGHNT and CDR2 is YYREEE (reference sequence). The trim removed 4 bases at V and 5 bases at J, leaving 9 bases unmatched. CDR3 protein: CASSPGTGVWDEQYF. CDR3 bases: TGTGCCAGCAGCCCCGGGACAGGGGTATGGGACGAGCAGTACTTC.

This clone was counted between two and nine times. The V call is TRBV9, the J call TRBJ2-3; perhaps TRBD1 as D (5 bases). With 3 bases removed from V and 4 bases from J, the gap between germline ends came to 6 bases. Germline loops: CDR1 SGDLS, CDR2 YYNGEE. The CDR3 covers 12 residues. The CDR3 here is CASSEQADTQYF. CDR3 DNA: TGTGCCAGCAGCGAACAGGCAGATACGCAGTATTTT.

The gene calls are TRBV30 and TRBJ2-7; 8 bases are shared with TRBD1. The V gene end was trimmed by 8 bases and the J gene end by 6 bases; junction bases not matched to a gene: 12. Germline-derived CDR1 and CDR2 are GTSNPN and SVGIG (reference sequence). CDR3 length: 13 residues. Written as DNA, the CDR3 is TGTGCCGAAAGACAGGGGACTTGGGGCGAGCAGTACTTC. This translates into CAERQGTWGEQYF.

About this clone: The junction and the germline gene differ at one end; a read error may be behind it. The chain is built from TRBV6-5 and TRBJ2-5; the D is unclear. The germline CDR1 and CDR2 sequences are MNHEY and SVGAGI. The CDR3 has 14 amino acids. In DNA form, the CDR3 reads TGTGCCAGCAGCTACTCCTTGACTTGGGAGACCCAGTACTTC. It encodes CASSYSLTWETQYF.

V is TRBV28 and J is TRBJ1-1; 10 bases are shared with TRBD1. Germline V gives CDR1 MDHEN, CDR2 SYDVKM. The trim removed 5 bases at V and 6 bases at J, leaving 15 bases unmatched. CDR3 length: 17 amino acids. In DNA, the CDR3 is TGTGCCAGCAGTCCCCAGCTCCCGGGACAGGGGTTCCCTGAAGCTTTCTTT. Amino acids: CASSPQLPGQGFPEAFF. The whole variable domain, filled in from reference TRBV28 and TRBJ1-1, reads DVKVTQSSRYLVKRTGEKVFLECVQDMDHENMFWYRQDPGLGLRLIYFSYDVKMKEKGDIPEGYSVSREKKERFSLILESASTNQTSMYLCASSPQLPGQGFPEAFFGQGTRLTVV.

The rearrangement joins TRBV18 to TRBJ1-2, with 8 bases matching TRBD1. CDR3 size: 15 residues. The trim removed 6 bases at V and 8 bases at J, leaving 14 bases unmatched. CDR1 is KGHSH, CDR2 LQKENI, per germline. This chain's CDR3 is CASSGTPGGSRGYTF. The CDR3 DNA follows: TGTGCCAGCTCGGGTACTCCAGGGGGCTCTCGGGGCTACACCTTC.

The V and J genes are TRBV7-8 and TRBJ1-1; D perhaps matches TRBD1 (6 bases). The V gene lost 7 bases and the J gene lost 3 bases, with 15 bases spanning the gap. The CDR3 length is 14 residues. CDR1 is SGHVS, CDR2 FQNEAQ, per germline. CDR3 DNA sequence: TGTGCCAGCACCCTAGGGGGGGACCACACTGAAGCTTTCTTT. Translation: CASTLGGDHTEAFF.

This clone was picked up one time. The rearrangement joins TRBV19 to TRBJ2-7; 10 bases map to TRBD2. The V gene end was trimmed by 8 bases and the J gene end by 2 bases; junction bases not matched to a gene: 3. The CDR3 sequence is 13 residues long. The germline V gene encodes CDR1 LNHDA and CDR2 SQIVND (reference sequence). The CDR3 reads CASGLAGAYEQYF. The CDR3 region has the DNA TGTGCCAGTGGGCTAGCGGGAGCCTACGAGCAGTACTTC.

On this clone itself: The same CDR3 can be traced to other DNA sequences in this sample. V and J are TRBV11-2 and TRBJ2-7; tentatively, D is TRBD2 (6 bases). V was clipped by 6 bases and J by 4 bases, with 10 bases between them. The germline CDR1 and CDR2 sequences are SGHAT and FQNNGV. CDR3 size: 12 residues. The CDR3 loop reads CASSPSGYEQYF. CDR3 sequence (DNA): TGTGCCAGCAGTCCAAGCGGGTACGAGCAGTACTTC.

This chain joins TRBV12-5 and TRBJ2-5; 11 bases are shared with TRBD2. The V gene end was trimmed by 1 base and the J gene end by 1 base; junction bases not matched to a gene: 2. This CDR3 has 16 residues. Germline V gene data show CDR1 as LGHNT and CDR2 as FRNRAP. The CDR3 coding sequence is TGTGCTAGTGGTTTGGGTCTAGCGGGAGGCCAAGAGACCCAGTACTTC. It codes for CASGLGLAGGQETQYF.

V and J are TRBV6-5 and TRBJ2-7, with a possible D match to TRBD1 (5 bases). Looked up from germline, CDR1 is MNHEY and CDR2 is SVGAGI. CDR3 length equals 15 residues. Trimming cost V 5 bases and J 4 bases, with 18 bases left between them. Written as DNA, the CDR3 is TGTGCCAGCAGTATTAGACAGACACTTAAGTACGAGCAGTACTTC. Translated, it gives CASSIRQTLKYEQYF.

The gene calls are TRBV10-3 and TRBJ2-3, with TRBD2 as a possible D gene (6 bases). Germline CDR1 and CDR2: ENHRY and SYGVKD. The CDR3 has 15 amino acids. Trimming took off 4 bases at V and 2 bases at J, with 13 bases between the two ends. CDR3 in DNA: TGTGCCATCAGTGGGAGGGAAGGAAACACAGATACGCAGTATTTT. Protein sequence: CAISGREGNTDTQYF.

CDR3 sequence: CSVEGLYYGYTF. The CDR3 DNA sequence: TGCAGCGTTGAAGGTCTTTACTATGGCTACACCTTC. V is TRBV29-1 and J is TRBJ1-2; D ambiguous. Germline CDR1 reads SQVTM; CDR2 reads ANQGSEA. The CDR3 length is 12 residues. V lost 1 base and J 3 bases, leaving 6 bases between the germline ends.

This chain joins TRBV11-2 and TRBJ1-2; the D is unclear. Germline-derived CDR1 and CDR2 are SGHAT and FQNNGV. Trimming shortened V by 2 bases and J by 4 bases, and 14 bases separated the two germline ends. The CDR3 is made up of 15 amino acids. CDR3 sequence reads: CASSLRGERLYGYTF. In nucleotides, the CDR3 is TGTGCCAGCAGCTTACGAGGTGAAAGGCTCTATGGCTACACCTTC.

The rearrangement joins TRBV7-2 to TRBJ2-7; 8 nucleotides agree with TRBD2. This CDR3 is built from 14 residues. After removal of 3 bases from V and 0 bases from J, the junction contained 1 base not matched to a gene. Germline V gene lookup returns CDR1 SGHTA and CDR2 FQGNSA. CDR3 residues: CASSLTSDSYEQYF. In nucleotides, the CDR3 is TGTGCCAGCAGCTTGACTAGCGACTCCTACGAGCAGTACTTC.

V and J are TRBV6-1 and TRBJ1-1; 10 positions match TRBD1. Per the germline V gene, CDR1 is MNHNS and CDR2 is SASEGT. CDR3 length equals 15 residues. The junction had 10 bases not matched to a gene; V was cut back by 6 bases and J by 6 bases. The CDR3 region is CASRPPDRGRPEAFF. The CDR3 bases are TGTGCCAGCAGGCCCCCGGACAGGGGGAGGCCTGAAGCTTTCTTT.

The V gene is TRBV10-3, the J gene TRBJ2-7, with TRBD1 identical over 8 bases. CDR1 and CDR2 from the germline V gene are ENHRY and SYGVKD. The CDR3 is made up of 15 amino acids. The V segment lost 3 bases and the J segment 3 bases; nucleotides outside the gene matches: 7. The CDR3 DNA reads TGTGCCATCAGTGATCGAACAGGGGGTGTCTACGAGCAGTACTTC. Translation gives CAISDRTGGVYEQYF.

The genes are TRBV6-5 and TRBJ1-2, with 7 nucleotides matching TRBD1. This CDR3 spans 13 amino acids. J lost 6 bases, V lost 5 bases, and 6 bases had no gene match. CDR1 MNHEY and CDR2 SVGAGI come from the germline V gene. CDR3 region: CASSLTGEDGYTF. In nucleotides, the CDR3 is TGTGCCAGCAGTCTAACAGGGGAAGATGGCTACACCTTC.

The chain has TRBV5-3 and TRBJ2-2, with D possibly matching TRBD2 (6 bases). TRBV5-3 counts as an open reading frame of uncertain function. The ends were cut back, 3 bases at V and 5 bases at J, with 17 bases in the middle. CDR3 length: 16 residues. This CDR3 reads CARSSVRRGRTGELFF. The CDR3 DNA is TGTGCCAGAAGCTCGGTCAGGCGGGGCCGAACCGGGGAGCTGTTTTTT.

A note on this clone: The sample holds other DNA sequences that translate to the same CDR3. The V gene is TRBV2, the J gene TRBJ2-5; weak D call: TRBD2 (6 bases). V was pared by 4 bases and J by 2 bases, with 8 bases between. Germline loops: CDR1 SNHLY, CDR2 FYNNEI. The CDR3 is 13 residues long. The DNA for the CDR3 is TGTGCCAGCAGTGGGGGACTGCAAGAGACCCAGTACTTC. Protein product: CASSGGLQETQYF. Complete variable domain (other parts from reference TRBV2 and TRBJ2-5): EPEVTQTPSHQVTQMGQEVILRCVPISNHLYFYWYRQILGQKVEFLVSFYNNEISEKSEIFDDQFSVERPDGSNFTLKIRSTKLEDSAMYFCASSGGLQETQYFGPGTRLLVL.

This sequence joins TRBV5-8 and TRBJ1-1; the D is unclear. Germline CDR1 reads SGHTS; CDR2 reads YDEGEE. This CDR3 region has 14 residues. The V gene lost 0 bases and the J gene lost 4 bases, with 10 bases spanning the gap. CDR3 sequence (DNA): TGTGCCAGCAGCTTGGAGCGCGGTCGCACTGAAGCTTTCTTT. Protein product: CASSLERGRTEAFF.

The V and J genes are TRBV27 and TRBJ2-5; perhaps TRBD1 as D (6 bases). Trimming cost V 5 bases and J 5 bases, with 21 bases left between them. The CDR3 extends over 16 amino acids. CDR1 is MNHEY and CDR2 is SMNVEV in the germline V gene (reference sequence). The DNA of the CDR3 is TGTGCCAGCAGTAGAACAGGGATCGGAACGGAGGAGACCCAGTACTTC. Translated, it gives CASSRTGIGTEETQYF.

The chain links TRBV13 to TRBJ2-3; 7 bases map to TRBD2. The V segment lost 5 bases and the J segment 0 bases; nucleotides outside the gene matches: 5. Germline values: CDR1 PRHDT, CDR2 FYEKMQ (reference sequence). This CDR3 has 15 residues. CDR3 loop: CASSPPGGSTDTQYF. The CDR3, as DNA: TGTGCCAGCAGCCCCCCCGGGGGGAGCACAGATACGCAGTATTTT.

This clone showed up just a few times. The chain employs TRBV28 and TRBJ1-2; 7 positions agree with TRBD1. J lost 8 bases, V lost 11 bases, and 17 bases had no gene match. Germline lookup yields CDR1 MDHEN and CDR2 SYDVKM. The CDR3 is 14 residues long. The CDR3 protein is CAGYATGSHTGYTF. CDR3 DNA: TGTGCCGGATACGCGACAGGGTCCCATACCGGCTACACCTTC.

The table lists this clone with a few counts. The chain has TRBV28 and TRBJ1-5, with 12 bases matching TRBD1. V was pared by 5 bases and J by 2 bases, with 13 bases of the junction left unmatched. CDR1 and CDR2 (germline): MDHEN, SYDVKM. The CDR3 loop spans 19 amino acids. Written as DNA, the CDR3 is TGTGCCAGCAGTCCCGGGGGGACAGGGGGCTTCGGGGGCAATCAGCCCCAGCATTTT. Translating gives CASSPGGTGGFGGNQPQHF.

The genes are TRBV6-6 and TRBJ2-1; D possibly corresponds to TRBD1 (6 bases). The CDR3 runs 13 residues. V lost 5 bases to trimming and J lost 8 bases, with 13 bases between them. Germline values: CDR1 MNHNY, CDR2 SVGAGI (reference sequence). The CDR3 reads CASSPNGGYEQFF. As DNA, the CDR3 is TGTGCCAGCAGTCCGAATGGGGGCTATGAGCAGTTCTTC.